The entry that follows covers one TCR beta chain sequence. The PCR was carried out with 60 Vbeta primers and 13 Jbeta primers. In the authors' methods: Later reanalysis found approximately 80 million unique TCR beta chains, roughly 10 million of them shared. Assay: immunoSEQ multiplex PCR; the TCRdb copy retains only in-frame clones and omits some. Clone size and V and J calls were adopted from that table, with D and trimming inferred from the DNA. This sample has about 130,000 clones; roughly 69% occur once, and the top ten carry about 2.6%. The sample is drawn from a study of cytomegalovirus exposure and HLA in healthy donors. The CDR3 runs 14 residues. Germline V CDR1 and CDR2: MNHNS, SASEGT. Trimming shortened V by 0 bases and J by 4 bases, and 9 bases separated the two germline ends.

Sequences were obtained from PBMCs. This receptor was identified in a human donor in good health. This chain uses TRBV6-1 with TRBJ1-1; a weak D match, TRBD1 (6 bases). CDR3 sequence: CASSEARGATEAFF. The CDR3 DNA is TGTGCCAGCAGTGAAGCCAGGGGAGCCACTGAAGCTTTCTTT.